This T cell receptor (beta chain) was recorded in a study of T cell repertoires in cytomegalovirus infection. Study at large: It was the public TCR beta signatures that indicated both CMV infection and matching HLA type. General study results and limits: Identification of carriers of CMV plus the relevant HLA was performed using cumulative public TCR beta family frequency. Within the response measured ex vivo, HLA-C-restricted CMV-specific TCR beta clonotypes were dominant.

Germline values: CDR1 MDHEN, CDR2 SYDVKM. V lost 2 bases, J lost 4 bases, and 8 bases lay in between. The CDR3 has 13 residues. Each CDR3 protein is one row after TCRdb ran MiXCR on the reads. The table includes 250,000 to 300,000 distinct CDR3 sequences, roughly an eighth detected once. This clonotype was detected many times. Its antigen is not identified. Sequencing was performed on PBMCs. The chain has TRBV28 and TRBJ2-5, with a weak D call TRBD2 (6 bases). This receptor was identified in a human donor in good health (CMV status not recorded). Some clones in this sample may be carry-over from other donors' samples. CDR3 sequence reads: CASSLRAGETQYF. CDR3 DNA: TGTGCCAGCAGTTTACGAGCGGGAGAGACCCAGTACTTC.